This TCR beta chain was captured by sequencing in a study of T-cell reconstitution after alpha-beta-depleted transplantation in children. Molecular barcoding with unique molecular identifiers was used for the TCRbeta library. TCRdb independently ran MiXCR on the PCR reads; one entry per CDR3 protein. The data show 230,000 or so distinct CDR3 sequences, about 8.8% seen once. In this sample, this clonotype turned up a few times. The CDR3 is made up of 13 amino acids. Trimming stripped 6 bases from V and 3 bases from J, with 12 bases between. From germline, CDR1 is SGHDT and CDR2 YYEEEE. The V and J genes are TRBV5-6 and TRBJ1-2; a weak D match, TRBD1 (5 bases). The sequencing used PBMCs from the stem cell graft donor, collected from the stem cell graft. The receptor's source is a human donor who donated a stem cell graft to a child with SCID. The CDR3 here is CASTLRGDYGYTF. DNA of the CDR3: TGTGCCAGCACCCTGCGGGGGGACTATGGCTACACCTTC.